This T cell receptor beta chain was found in a study of post-analysis software for immune sequencing data. Libraries were made from TCR beta cDNA, and they carried unique molecular identifiers. TCRdb analysed the PCR reads with MiXCR anew, one entry per CDR3 protein. This table holds about 540,000 distinct CDR3 sequences, around 34% found once. This clonotype was sampled from a girl aged 2-17 years with multiple sclerosis. The sample was blood.

DNA for the CDR3: TGTGCCAGCGGGCCCCAGAGCACAGATACGCAGTATTTT. Translating gives CASGPQSTDTQYF. The rearrangement joins TRBV28 to TRBJ2-3, with no clear D. Germline assignment: CDR1 MDHEN and CDR2 SYDVKM. CDR3 length: 13 residues. V was pared by 8 bases and J by 0 bases, with 9 bases between. Drawing the rest from reference TRBV28 and TRBJ2-3, the complete variable domain is DVKVTQSSRYLVKRTGEKVFLECVQDMDHENMFWYRQDPGLGLRLIYFSYDVKMKEKGDIPEGYSVSREKKERFSLILESASTNQTSMYLCASGPQSTDTQYFGPGTRLTVL.